The 7 T cell receptor beta chains below were found in one sample sequenced in a study of radiation and T cells in renal cell carcinoma. The time point denotes: blood 2 weeks post-SBRT. The treatment is: 15 Gy SBRT to primary tumor, nephrectomy 4 weeks later. Generated by immunoSEQ multiplex PCR, the TCRdb table keeps only in-frame clones and is missing some. The sample lists around 130,000 clones; roughly four fifths were seen once. Sequences were derived from blood, sampled from a patient whose treatment included radiotherapy and nephrectomy. These receptors originate from a woman aged 55-70 years with renal cell carcinoma.

The chain uses TRBV5-1 and TRBJ2-6, with 8 nucleotides matching TRBD1. Germline trimming cut 0 bases from V and 15 bases from J; bases unmatched to any gene: 2. The germline V gene has CDR1 SGHRS and CDR2 YFSETQ. The CDR3 has 12 amino acids. The CDR3 here is CASSLGDRGLTF. The CDR3, as DNA: TGCGCCAGCAGCTTGGGCGACAGGGGCCTGACTTTC.

V and J are TRBV9 and TRBJ2-7; either TRBD1 or TRBD2 may supply D (8 bases each). The germline CDR1 and CDR2 sequences are SGDLS and YYNGEE. This CDR3 region has 15 residues. V shed 3 bases and J shed 3 bases, with 16 bases lying between them. As DNA, the CDR3 is TGTGCCAGCAGCGCGGGGGGGACAGGCGACTACGAGCAGTACTTC. Translating gives CASSAGGTGDYEQYF. Supplemented by reference TRBV9 and TRBJ2-7, the full variable domain reads DSGVTQTPKHLITATGQRVTLRCSPRSGDLSVYWYQQSLDQGLQFLIQYYNGEERAKGNILERFSAQQFPDLHSELNLSSLELGDSALYFCASSAGGTGDYEQYFGPGTRLTVT.

V gene TRBV2 combines with J gene TRBJ2-5; D may match TRBD1 or TRBD2 (5 bases each). Germline CDR1 and CDR2: SNHLY and FYNNEI. V was clipped by 7 bases and J by 7 bases, with 19 bases between them. There are 14 residues in the CDR3. The CDR3 nucleotides read TGTGCCAGCAAAGAGGGGACGTCTTACTTGACCCAGTACTTC. Protein product: CASKEGTSYLTQYF.

V usage is TRBV5-4 and J usage is TRBJ2-5; D remains unclear. Germline CDR1 reads SGHNT; CDR2 reads YYREEE (reference sequence). The CDR3 runs to 14 residues. The V end was cut by 0 bases, the J end by 2 bases, with 8 bases between. CDR3 residues: CASSLEQWQETQYF. The DNA of the CDR3 is TGTGCCAGCAGCTTGGAACAGTGGCAAGAGACCCAGTACTTC.

This clone was seen repeatedly, ten times or more. The chain joins TRBV27 to TRBJ1-6; D is unresolved. The CDR3 sequence is 16 residues long. V shed 7 bases and J shed 0 bases, with 13 bases lying between them. The germline gives CDR1 MNHEY, CDR2 SMNVEV (reference sequence). The CDR3 DNA is TGTGCCAGCAAGTTCGGTGTGAGCTCCTATAATTCACCCCTCCACTTT. This translates into CASKFGVSSYNSPLHF.

This clone was observed a handful of times. The chain recombines TRBV27 with TRBJ1-3; D possibly corresponds to TRBD1 (6 bases). CDR1 MNHEY and CDR2 SMNVEV come from the germline V gene (reference sequence). This CDR3 has 14 residues. The V gene lost 6 bases and the J gene lost 0 bases, with 9 bases spanning the gap. The CDR3: CASSPGVSGNTIYF. The CDR3 nucleotides read TGTGCCAGCAGCCCAGGGGTCTCTGGAAACACCATATATTTT.

The V and J genes are TRBV18 and TRBJ1-4; D unresolved. Trimming removed 6 bases at V and 8 bases at J, with 16 bases between. The V gene's germline CDR1 is KGHSH and CDR2 LQKENI. This CDR3 is built from 14 residues. For the CDR3, the DNA is TGTGCCAGCTCGTTGTCGGACGGGGAGGAAAAACTGTTTTTT. Amino acids: CASSLSDGEEKLFF.